The entry that follows covers one TCR beta chain sequence. The sample is drawn from a study of blood T cell repertoires in COVID-19. The overall study: Samples representing acute and convalescent COVID-19 were sourced from the United States, Italy and Spain.

The repertoire was sequenced with immunoSEQ multiplex PCR; TCRdb's copy has only in-frame clones and lacks some. This repertoire shows 100,000 to 150,000 clones, roughly 80% found once; its top ten account for about 1.3%. The TCR was taken from a man between 60 and 70 years old with acute or convalescent COVID-19. Sequencing was carried out using peripheral blood.

Written as DNA, the CDR3 is TGTGCCAGTAGTAGGACAGGGATGAACACTGAAGCTTTCTTT. Translation gives CASSRTGMNTEAFF. The V call is TRBV19, the J call TRBJ1-1; TRBD1 agrees at 8 bases. Germline CDR1 reads LNHDA; CDR2 reads SQIVND (reference sequence). The CDR3 covers 14 residues. V was clipped by 4 bases and J by 0 bases; unmatched bases: 1.